These 24 T cell receptor beta chains were all obtained from the same sample, sequenced in a study of blood T cells in healthy people across ages. Combining a sample-barcoded 5' primer with a J-beta primer mix, a second PCR ran for about 7 to 12 cycles. A single record per CDR3 protein comes from TCRdb applying MiXCR to the 5' RACE reads. The sample lists about 970,000 distinct CDR3 sequences; roughly 51% were seen once. The sequencing input was blood. The receptors stem from a woman between 55 and 75 years old in good health.

This clonotype was seen many times. The rearrangement uses TRBV7-7 and TRBJ2-1, with 10 bases aligning to TRBD2. The end of the DNA aligns better with TRBJ2-7, so the J call may be wrong. The CDR3 consists of 15 residues. The germline CDR1 and CDR2 sequences are SSHAT and FNYEAQ (reference sequence). The CDR3 protein is CASSFGLAAYNEQYF. CDR3 bases: TGTGCCAGCAGCTTCGGACTAGCGGCCTACAATGAGCAGTACTTC.

The rearrangement joins TRBV4-1 to TRBJ1-4; no clear D. The germline gives CDR1 MGHRA, CDR2 YSYEKL. Trimming pared 0 bases from V and 0 bases from J, leaving 14 bases between. The CDR3 contains 18 residues. The CDR3 DNA follows: TGCGCCAGCAGCCAAGATCCTCTTTACAGTGCAACTAATGAAAAACTGTTTTTT. The encoded protein is CASSQDPLYSATNEKLFF.

The chain couples TRBV7-2 to TRBJ2-5, with 14 bases identical to TRBD2. The junction had 16 bases not matched to a gene; V was cut back by 5 bases and J by 11 bases. CDR3 length: 17 residues. Germline lookup yields CDR1 SGHTA and CDR2 FQGNSA. The CDR3 is CASSPARGTSGSVEQYF. In DNA, the CDR3 is TGTGCCAGCAGCCCAGCCAGGGGGACTAGCGGGAGCGTTGAGCAGTACTTC.

The chain carries TRBV28 and TRBJ2-3; 9 nucleotides agree with TRBD1. With 6 bases clipped from V and 3 bases from J, the junction kept 4 bases outside the gene matches. The germline CDR1 and CDR2 sequences are MDHEN and SYDVKM. The CDR3 runs 14 residues. The CDR3 region has the DNA TGTGCCAGCAGGGGACAGGGTTGGACAGATACGCAGTATTTT. Translating gives CASRGQGWTDTQYF.

The genes are TRBV3-1 and TRBJ2-4; D possibly corresponds to TRBD1 (6 bases). Trimming took off 0 bases at V and 7 bases at J, with 13 bases between the two ends. The length of the CDR3 is 15 residues. Germline V gene sequence: CDR1 LGHDT, CDR2 YNNKEL (reference sequence). The CDR3 sequence is CASSQDPGDRNIQYF. The CDR3 DNA sequence: TGTGCCAGCAGCCAAGATCCAGGGGATCGGAACATTCAGTACTTC.

V usage is TRBV3-1 and J usage is TRBJ1-4, with TRBD1 as a possible D gene (5 bases). The CDR3 loop spans 13 amino acids. The germline gives CDR1 LGHDT, CDR2 YNNKEL (reference sequence). V was shortened by 4 bases and J by 8 bases, with 11 bases between the two germline ends. The CDR3: CASSRGHVEKLFF. Here the CDR3 DNA reads TGTGCCAGCAGCCGAGGACACGTGGAAAAACTGTTTTTT.

The chain couples TRBV6-1 to TRBJ2-5, with a tentative D call TRBD1 (5 bases). Germline V gene lookup returns CDR1 MNHNS and CDR2 SASEGT. This CDR3 has 15 residues. V shed 0 bases and J shed 4 bases, with 12 bases lying between them. CDR3 sequence: CASSEARGLGETQYF. The CDR3 nucleotides are TGTGCCAGCAGTGAAGCTAGGGGATTGGGAGAGACCCAGTACTTC.

V is TRBV20-1 and J is TRBJ2-3; 15 nucleotides match TRBD2. Germline trimming cut 2 bases from V and 7 bases from J; bases unmatched to any gene: 7. Germline V gene lookup returns CDR1 DFQATT and CDR2 SNEGSKA (reference sequence). The CDR3 has 16 amino acids. Here the CDR3 reads CSARRGLAGGLYTQYF. The CDR3 region has the DNA TGCAGTGCTAGACGCGGACTAGCGGGAGGGCTTTATACGCAGTATTTT.

V and J are TRBV29-1 and TRBJ2-5, with D perhaps matching TRBD2 (5 bases). Per the germline V gene, CDR1 is SQVTM and CDR2 is ANQGSEA. The CDR3 runs to 13 residues. V was cut by 4 bases and J by 3 bases, with 12 bases left in between. DNA for the CDR3: TGCAGCGTTGTTGGTCCGGGAAAAGAGACCCAGTACTTC. It specifies CSVVGPGKETQYF.

V is TRBV27 and J is TRBJ2-1, with D possibly matching TRBD2 (6 bases). The closer fit of TRBJ2-7 to the DNA end suggests the J call may be wrong. Germline CDR1 and CDR2: MNHEY and SMNVEV (reference sequence). The length of the CDR3 is 14 residues. CDR3 coding DNA: TGTGCCAGCAGTCCCCGGGGGTTTTGGGAAGAGCAGTACTTC. Encoded protein: CASSPRGFWEEQYF.

CDR3 sequence reads: CASSSAGGTYNEQYF. CDR3 coding DNA: TGTGCCAGCAGCTCCGCGGGAGGAACCTACAATGAGCAGTACTTC. The chain employs TRBV7-2 and TRBJ2-1, with TRBD2 matching 8 bases. TRBJ2-7 matches the DNA end more closely, so the J call is doubtful. The CDR3 totals 15 residues. In germline, CDR1 is SGHTA, CDR2 FQGNSA.

The sample holds a few counts of this clonotype. V is TRBV13 and J is TRBJ2-5; 12 positions agree with TRBD2. The J call may be in error: the DNA end matches TRBJ2-7 better. The V gene's germline CDR1 is PRHDT and CDR2 FYEKMQ (reference sequence). CDR3 length equals 17 residues. CDR3 loop: CASSLRASGRGADEQYF. The CDR3 region has the DNA TGTGCCAGCAGCTTAAGGGCTAGCGGGAGGGGGGCCGACGAGCAGTACTTC.

The V gene is TRBV6-5, the J gene TRBJ2-7, with D perhaps assigned TRBD1 or TRBD2 (5 bases each). V gave up 0 bases and J gave up 3 bases, with 12 bases separating them. The CDR3 spans 15 residues. Germline CDR1 is MNHEY and CDR2 is SVGAGI. In DNA, the CDR3 is TGTGCCAGCAGTTACTCTGGGGACGGAGTCTACGAGCAGTACTTC. Protein: CASSYSGDGVYEQYF.

On this clonotype: One end of the junction does not line up with germline, which may come from a read error. The CDR3 here is CASSLGWASVLTF. DNA for the CDR3: TGTGCCAGCAGCTTAGGGTGGGCCAGCGTCCTGACTTTC. This chain links TRBV7-2 with TRBJ2-6, with no clear D. Germline CDR1 SGHTA, CDR2 FQGNSA. The CDR3 loop spans 13 amino acids.

Comments on this clonotype: A much larger clone lies a single base off, so this may be a read error. For the CDR3, the DNA is TGTGCCAGCAGCTCTGGTGTAGCGGGAGGGCCGGGTGAGCAGTTCTTC. This sequence encodes CASSSGVAGGPGEQFF. The chain recombines TRBV7-9 with TRBJ2-1, with TRBD2 identical over 11 bases. The CDR3 loop spans 16 amino acids. The germline CDR1 and CDR2 sequences are SEHNR and FQNEAQ (reference sequence). V shed 4 bases, J shed 9 bases, and the junction held 11 bases outside the gene matches.

This clonotype has only a few counts. This rearrangement joins TRBV5-1 to TRBJ2-7, with 9 bases that match TRBD2. Germline CDR1 and CDR2: SGHRS and YFSETQ. J lost 3 bases, V lost 2 bases, and 3 bases had no gene match. The CDR3 spans 14 residues. Here the CDR3 DNA reads TGCGCCAGCAGCTTACTAGCGGGCAACTACGAGCAGTACTTC. It yields the protein CASSLLAGNYEQYF.

This clonotype was seen only once. CDR3 DNA sequence: TGTGCCAGTAGTATGTCCTTCACAGGGGTCTCCTACGAGCAGTACTTC. Amino acid sequence: CASSMSFTGVSYEQYF. The chain has TRBV19 and TRBJ2-7, with 7 nucleotides matching TRBD1. V gave up 3 bases and J gave up 0 bases; unmatched junction bases: 8. Germline-derived CDR1 and CDR2 are LNHDA and SQIVND (reference sequence). The CDR3 is 16 residues long.

The V call is TRBV7-2, the J call TRBJ2-1; 8 bases align to TRBD2. V trimming: 2 bases; J trimming: 9 bases; junction bases outside the gene matches: 27. Germline V gene sequence: CDR1 SGHTA, CDR2 FQGNSA. This CDR3 is built from 21 residues. CDR3 coding DNA: TGTGCCAGCAGCTTACGGGGGGGGCACTGGGTCTCTCGGGAGTCTAGCTCTGAGCAGTTCTTC. This gives the protein CASSLRGGHWVSRESSSEQFF.

The CDR3 sequence is CASSLEGLFYNEQFF. The CDR3 DNA reads as TGTGCCAGCAGCTTAGAAGGACTCTTCTACAATGAGCAGTTCTTC. The chain carries TRBV7-2 and TRBJ2-1; D is possibly TRBD2 (5 bases). The germline gives CDR1 SGHTA, CDR2 FQGNSA. V shed 1 base and J shed 3 bases, with 10 bases lying between them. The CDR3 spans 15 residues. Together with reference TRBV7-2 and TRBJ2-1, the CDR3 gives the full variable domain: GAGVSQSPSNKVTEKGKDVELRCDPISGHTALYWYRQSLGQGLEFLIYFQGNSAPDKSGLPSDRFSAERTGGSVSTLTIQRTQQEDSAVYLCASSLEGLFYNEQFFGPGTRLTVL.

In its sample, this clonotype was seen a few times. The chain recombines TRBV10-3 with TRBJ2-7, with D uncertain. V lost 6 bases, J lost 3 bases, and 18 bases lay in between. Germline CDR1 and CDR2: ENHRY and SYGVKD. The CDR3 runs to 15 residues. CDR3 amino acids: CAISDRIHGGYEQYF. CDR3 coding DNA: TGTGCCATCAGCGACCGCATCCACGGCGGCTACGAGCAGTACTTC.

Remarks on this clonotype: This may arise from a read error, as a much more abundant clone is one base away. CDR3 nucleotides: TGTACCAGCAGTCCGATAAGGACTAGCGGGAGGAGGTATACGCAGTATTTT. It encodes CTSSPIRTSGRRYTQYF. The chain employs TRBV27 and TRBJ2-3; 14 bases align to TRBD2. The CDR3 sequence is 17 residues long. Germline V gives CDR1 MNHEY, CDR2 SMNVEV (reference sequence).

This clonotype was counted a few times. The V call is TRBV27, the J call TRBJ2-7; the match to TRBD2 covers 7 bases. Germline lookup yields CDR1 MNHEY and CDR2 SMNVEV (reference sequence). V was clipped by 4 bases and J by 2 bases; unmatched bases: 8. This CDR3 is built from 15 residues. The CDR3 loop reads CASSSGASGTYEQYF. The CDR3, as DNA: TGTGCCAGCAGTTCCGGCGCTAGCGGTACCTACGAGCAGTACTTC.

This chain links TRBV28 with TRBJ2-1; D remains ambiguous. This CDR3 is built from 10 residues. Per germline, CDR1 MDHEN and CDR2 SYDVKM. V was trimmed by 3 bases and J by 10 bases, leaving 4 bases between them. The CDR3 is CASSFWEQFF. Written as DNA, the CDR3 is TGTGCCAGCAGTTTCTGGGAGCAGTTCTTC.

This clonotype was counted a few times. This chain links TRBV29-1 with TRBJ2-7, with TRBD1 identical over 9 bases. The length of the CDR3 is 13 residues. Looked up from germline, CDR1 is SQVTM and CDR2 is ANQGSEA. After removal of 5 bases from V and 2 bases from J, the junction contained 4 bases not matched to a gene. As DNA, the CDR3 is TGCAGCGTTAGAGGACAGGGGCCCTACGAGCAGTACTTC. This codes for CSVRGQGPYEQYF.